A single sample is the source of the 29 T cell receptor beta chains below, sequenced in a study of T cell responses to AZD1222 COVID-19 vaccine. Here immunoSEQ multiplex PCR was the method, and the copy in TCRdb shows in-frame clones only, minus some. The table lists approximately 52,000 clones, approximately 90% of them singletons. Sequencing used peripheral blood, obtained 28 days after the second AZD1222 dose. These receptor sequences come from an adult who received the AZD1222 COVID-19 vaccine.

The V gene is TRBV27, the J gene TRBJ2-7; weak D call: TRBD1 (6 bases). The CDR3 runs 15 residues. V lost 2 bases to trimming and J lost 4 bases, with 15 bases between them. Germline loops: CDR1 MNHEY, CDR2 SMNVEV (reference sequence). The CDR3, as DNA: TGTGCCAGCAGTTTAGCGGACAGTCCCTCTTACGAGCAGTACTTC. It encodes CASSLADSPSYEQYF.

The chain is built from TRBV25-1 and TRBJ2-7, with 7 bases aligning to TRBD1. Unmatched junction bases numbered 5, after V lost 4 bases and J lost 2 bases. In germline, CDR1 is MGHDK, CDR2 SYGVNS. This CDR3 comprises 14 residues. The CDR3 coding sequence is TGTGCCAGCAGTGGAACTACAGGGGCCTACGAGCAGTACTTC. It translates to CASSGTTGAYEQYF.

The chain links TRBV2 to TRBJ1-6, with D possibly matching TRBD1 (5 bases). V was pared by 3 bases and J by 5 bases, with 11 bases between. This CDR3 contains 15 residues. CDR1 is SNHLY and CDR2 is FYNNEI in the germline V gene. The CDR3 here is CASSEGRVNNSPLHF. CDR3 coding DNA: TGTGCCAGCAGTGAGGGCAGGGTGAATAATTCACCCCTCCACTTT.

This sequence joins TRBV5-4 and TRBJ2-1; 10 nucleotides match TRBD2. The CDR3 contains 16 residues. CDR1 is SGHNT, CDR2 YYREEE, per germline (reference sequence). The V gene end was trimmed by 9 bases and the J gene end by 6 bases; junction bases not matched to a gene: 15. The CDR3 DNA follows: TGTGCCATCCGGCCCGGAGGGGCTAGCGGGAGCAATGAGCAGTTCTTC. It codes for CAIRPGGASGSNEQFF.

The J gene is TRBJ2-5, the V gene TRBV29-1; 8 positions agree with TRBD1. The trim removed 6 bases at V and 5 bases at J, leaving 8 bases unmatched. This CDR3 comprises 13 residues. CDR1 SQVTM and CDR2 ANQGSEA come from the germline V gene. This chain's CDR3 is CSVRTGQGETQYF. DNA of the CDR3: TGCAGCGTCCGGACAGGGCAGGGGGAGACCCAGTACTTC.

The rearrangement joins TRBV29-1 to TRBJ2-5; D is unresolved. Trimming cost V 7 bases and J 4 bases, with 13 bases left between them. The CDR3 is 12 residues long. Germline assignment: CDR1 SQVTM and CDR2 ANQGSEA. The CDR3 protein is CSAANRGETQYF. DNA for the CDR3: TGCAGCGCCGCGAACAGAGGAGAGACCCAGTACTTC. Using reference TRBV29-1 and TRBJ2-5 for the parts outside the CDR3, the full variable domain is SAVISQKPSRDICQRGTSLTIQCQVDSQVTMMFWYRQQPGQSLTLIATANQGSEATYESGFVIDKFPISRPNLTFSTLTVSNMSPEDSSIYLCSAANRGETQYFGPGTRLLVL.

The chain is built from TRBV30 and TRBJ2-7; D is unclear. This CDR3 is 13 amino acids long. CDR1 GTSNPN and CDR2 SVGIG come from the germline V gene (reference sequence). V dropped 0 bases and J dropped 3 bases, with 9 bases sitting between them. CDR3 sequence (DNA): TGTGCCTGGAGTGTATCCCCCCTCTACGAGCAGTACTTC. This sequence encodes CAWSVSPLYEQYF.

The chain recombines TRBV28 with TRBJ1-5, with a weak D call TRBD1 (5 bases). Germline V lookup: CDR1 MDHEN, CDR2 SYDVKM. The CDR3 spans 15 residues. Trimming removed 1 base at V and 4 bases at J, with 11 bases between. The CDR3 region is CASSLFRGENQPQHF. The CDR3 DNA follows: TGTGCCAGCAGTTTATTCCGAGGGGAGAATCAGCCCCAGCATTTT.

The chain joins TRBV7-8 to TRBJ1-5, with TRBD1 matching 7 bases. J gave up 1 base and V 6 bases, and 12 bases lay outside the gene matches. The CDR3 covers 17 residues. CDR1 and CDR2 (germline): SGHVS, FQNEAQ. The CDR3 bases are TGTGCCAGCAGTCTACAGGGGAGGCTTGGGAGCAATCAGCCCCAGCATTTT. Protein sequence: CASSLQGRLGSNQPQHF.

The V call is TRBV19, the J call TRBJ1-3; a possible D gene is TRBD1 (5 bases). Between the trimmed V and J ends, which lost 9 bases and 0 bases, there was a span of 9 bases. The CDR3 has 13 amino acids. CDR1 and CDR2 from the germline V gene are LNHDA and SQIVND (reference sequence). In nucleotides, the CDR3 is TGTGCCAGCGTAGGACACTCTGGAAACACCATATATTTT. Translated: CASVGHSGNTIYF.

This sequence joins TRBV7-9 and TRBJ2-3; D tentatively reads TRBD1 or TRBD2 (5 bases each). The ends were cut back, 4 bases at V and 1 base at J, with 12 bases in the middle. The CDR3 contains 15 residues. Germline V gene lookup returns CDR1 SEHNR and CDR2 FQNEAQ (reference sequence). The CDR3 sequence is CASSSGARGTDTQYF. The CDR3 DNA follows: TGTGCCAGCAGCTCCGGGGCGCGGGGCACAGATACGCAGTATTTT.

V gene TRBV15 combines with J gene TRBJ1-5; a possible D gene is TRBD1 (6 bases). The germline CDR1 and CDR2 sequences are LNHNV and YYDKDF (reference sequence). The CDR3 spans 18 residues. The V end lost 6 bases, the J end lost 4 bases, and 25 bases lay between the germline ends. CDR3 DNA sequence: TGTGCCACCAGTGACAGAACAACAGGGAGAGGGTTTAATCAGCCCCAGCATTTT. Translated: CATSDRTTGRGFNQPQHF.

This rearrangement joins TRBV4-2 to TRBJ2-3, with D possibly matching TRBD1 (6 bases). The V gene lost 0 bases and the J gene lost 4 bases, with 14 bases spanning the gap. Germline V CDR1 and CDR2: LGHNA, YNFKEQ. The CDR3 extends over 16 amino acids. The CDR3 loop reads CASSQELGPGADTQYF. The CDR3 region has the DNA TGTGCCAGCAGCCAAGAATTGGGCCCAGGGGCAGATACGCAGTATTTT.

The V and J genes are TRBV27 and TRBJ2-3; 14 bases are a match to TRBD2. J gave up 3 bases and V 6 bases, and 8 bases lay outside the gene matches. The CDR3 is 17 residues long. The germline gives CDR1 MNHEY, CDR2 SMNVEV (reference sequence). CDR3 residues: CASRGLAGDQGTDTQYF. The CDR3 DNA reads as TGTGCCAGCAGGGGACTAGCGGGAGATCAGGGGACAGATACGCAGTATTTT.

This chain joins TRBV2 and TRBJ2-7; D not certain. CDR1 and CDR2 from the germline V gene are SNHLY and FYNNEI. V was shortened by 6 bases and J by 4 bases, with 19 bases between the two germline ends. The CDR3 loop spans 15 amino acids. The CDR3 coding sequence is TGTGCCAGCAGCAAGGACGGACCCTCGCTTTACGAGCAGTACTTC. Translation gives CASSKDGPSLYEQYF.

The chain recombines TRBV28 with TRBJ2-3; no firm D call. Germline V gene lookup returns CDR1 MDHEN and CDR2 SYDVKM. The V gene lost 7 bases and the J gene lost 9 bases, with 11 bases spanning the gap. The CDR3 has 11 residues. CDR3 in DNA: TGTGCCAGCACTGACCTCTCCACGCAGTATTTT. Amino acids: CASTDLSTQYF.

J is TRBJ2-7 and V is TRBV18; a weak D match, TRBD1 (5 bases). CDR1 and CDR2 from the germline V gene are KGHSH and LQKENI. The V and J ends lost 0 bases and 4 bases respectively, with 13 bases between them. The CDR3 consists of 15 residues. As DNA, the CDR3 is TGTGCCAGCTCACCACCGACAGTGCCTGGGTACGAGCAGTACTTC. This codes for CASSPPTVPGYEQYF.

This clone turned up a few times. The chain joins TRBV10-1 to TRBJ1-2; D is undetermined. This CDR3 is 13 amino acids long. The germline gives CDR1 WNHNN, CDR2 SYGVQD (reference sequence). Trimming cost V 2 bases and J 4 bases, with 8 bases left between them. The CDR3: CASSEVGSYGYTF. CDR3 in DNA: TGCGCCAGCAGTGAGGTCGGAAGCTATGGCTACACCTTC.

This clone came up once. The chain couples TRBV5-1 to TRBJ2-6; D unclear. V was trimmed by 4 bases and J by 0 bases, leaving 5 bases between them. The CDR3 has 14 amino acids. Germline CDR1 is SGHRS and CDR2 is YFSETQ. CDR3 nucleotide sequence: TGCGCCAGCAGCCAAGGCTCTGGGGCCAACGTCCTGACTTTC. It specifies CASSQGSGANVLTF. Together with reference TRBV5-1 and TRBJ2-6, the CDR3 gives the full variable domain: KAGVTQTPRYLIKTRGQQVTLSCSPISGHRSVSWYQQTPGQGLQFLFEYFSETQRNKGNFPGRFSGRQFSNSRSEMNVSTLELGDSALYLCASSQGSGANVLTFGAGSRLTVL.

The J gene is TRBJ1-5, the V gene TRBV30, with 7 bases aligning to TRBD1. Germline CDR1 is GTSNPN and CDR2 is SVGIG (reference sequence). This CDR3 region has 18 residues. V gave up 0 bases and J gave up 1 base; unmatched junction bases: 12. The CDR3 bases are TGTGCCTGGAGTGTAAGGCCAGGGGGGGGTTCCAGCAATCAGCCCCAGCATTTT. Its translation is CAWSVRPGGGSSNQPQHF.

The chain uses TRBV28 and TRBJ1-5; D is unclear. CDR3 length: 15 residues. V gave up 2 bases and J gave up 5 bases, with 13 bases separating them. The V gene's germline CDR1 is MDHEN and CDR2 SYDVKM. CDR3: CASSLGGARDQPQHF. The CDR3 coding sequence is TGTGCCAGCAGTTTAGGTGGCGCCCGGGATCAGCCCCAGCATTTT.

This rearrangement joins TRBV7-9 to TRBJ2-7; 10 bases are shared with TRBD1. Unmatched junction bases numbered 7, after V lost 4 bases and J lost 4 bases. CDR1 and CDR2 (germline): SEHNR, FQNEAQ (reference sequence). CDR3 length: 15 residues. The CDR3 loop reads CASSSQGQGSYEQYF. The CDR3 DNA sequence: TGTGCCAGCAGCTCACAGGGACAGGGGTCTTACGAGCAGTACTTC.

The rearrangement uses TRBV29-1 and TRBJ1-2; the D is unclear. This CDR3 is 10 amino acids long. V lost 2 bases and J lost 8, with 6 bases in between. Germline assignment: CDR1 SQVTM and CDR2 ANQGSEA. The CDR3 loop is CSVEMGGYTF. The CDR3 DNA is TGCAGCGTTGAAATGGGGGGCTACACCTTC.

This clone was recorded only once. This chain links TRBV30 with TRBJ2-5; perhaps TRBD1 as D (5 bases). Germline CDR1 and CDR2: GTSNPN and SVGIG (reference sequence). This CDR3 has 15 residues. Trimming cost V 0 bases and J 6 bases, with 17 bases left between them. The CDR3 region has the DNA TGTGCCTGGAGTGTTGCGCAGGGTCGCGGACAGACCCAGTACTTC. This encodes CAWSVAQGRGQTQYF. The entire variable domain, with the rest obtained from reference TRBV30 and TRBJ2-5, is as follows: SQTIHQWPATLVQPVGSPLSLECTVEGTSNPNLYWYRQAAGRGLQLLFYSVGIGQISSEVPQNLSASRPQDRQFILSSKKLLLSDSGFYLCAWSVAQGRGQTQYFGPGTRLLVL.

This chain uses TRBV27 with TRBJ1-2; tentatively, D is TRBD1 (6 bases). This CDR3 comprises 15 residues. Germline CDR1 and CDR2: MNHEY and SMNVEV (reference sequence). Trimming shortened V by 5 bases and J by 4 bases, and 17 bases separated the two germline ends. The CDR3 here is CASSRAGGAGYGYTF. CDR3 sequence (DNA): TGTGCCAGCAGTCGGGCCGGGGGCGCAGGCTATGGCTACACCTTC.

This sequence joins TRBV7-9 and TRBJ2-7; 11 bases are a match to TRBD2. The CDR3 extends over 15 amino acids. The junction had 3 bases not matched to a gene; V was cut back by 2 bases and J by 3 bases. From germline, CDR1 is SEHNR and CDR2 FQNEAQ (reference sequence). The CDR3 reads CASSLLAGGDYEQYF. In DNA, the CDR3 is TGTGCCAGCAGCTTATTAGCGGGAGGGGACTACGAGCAGTACTTC.

The chain has TRBV5-1 and TRBJ2-3, with 7 bases aligning to TRBD1. Trimming at V came to 3 bases and at J to 2 bases, leaving 6 bases not matched to a gene. Germline V CDR1 and CDR2: SGHRS, YFSETQ. The length of the CDR3 is 15 residues. CDR3 residues: CASSYTGTATDTQYF. DNA for the CDR3: TGCGCCAGCAGCTACACGGGGACAGCCACAGATACGCAGTATTTT.

This CDR3 is CAISAASYEQYF. The DNA of the CDR3 is TGTGCCATCTCTGCCGCCTCCTACGAGCAGTACTTC. V and J are TRBV10-3 and TRBJ2-7; D not resolved. From germline, CDR1 is ENHRY and CDR2 SYGVKD. Trimming stripped 8 bases from V and 0 bases from J, with 8 bases between. The CDR3 loop spans 12 amino acids.

This chain uses TRBV7-8 with TRBJ2-5; 8 bases map to TRBD1. CDR1 SGHVS and CDR2 FQNEAQ come from the germline V gene. The CDR3 runs to 15 residues. V shed 5 bases, J shed 2 bases, and the junction held 7 bases outside the gene matches. The CDR3 sequence: CASSVDRVRQETQYF. CDR3 nucleotides: TGTGCCAGCAGCGTGGACAGGGTGAGGCAAGAGACCCAGTACTTC.